This T cell receptor (beta chain) was captured by sequencing in a study of PD-1 blockade in classical Hodgkin lymphoma. The germline CDR1 and CDR2 sequences are SGHRS and YFSETQ. The CDR3 extends over 12 amino acids. Trimming pared 5 bases from V and 8 bases from J, leaving 13 bases between. Relapse after autologous stem cell transplantation occurred in every patient, and brentuximab vedotin exposure varied. Generated by immunoSEQ multiplex PCR, the TCRdb table keeps only in-frame clones and is missing some. The table records 20,000 to 25,000 clones, 77% of them present only once. This specimen consisted of peripheral blood mononuclear cells (PBMCs), obtained before the second cycle of nivolumab. This chain joins TRBV5-1 and TRBJ1-2; tentatively, D is TRBD1 (5 bases). The clonotype was recovered from a human donor with classical Hodgkin lymphoma. As DNA, the CDR3 is TGCGCCAGCAGACACCAGGGAGGCGGCTACACCTTC. Translated: CASRHQGGGYTF.